Described below is a single T cell receptor beta chain sequence and its context. This sample includes further DNA sequences coding for the same CDR3. CD45RO-negative, CCR7-selected cells formed the naive CD8 fraction, which excluded terminally differentiated effector memory CD45RA+ cells. These data come from a study of shared clonotypes between healthy human individuals. Assay: immunoSEQ multiplex PCR; the TCRdb copy retains only in-frame clones and omits some. Of approximately 2,000,000 clones listed, around 93% are singletons. Germline V gene sequence: CDR1 SEHNR, CDR2 FQNEAQ (reference sequence). V was trimmed by 1 base and J by 6 bases, leaving 7 bases between them. The length of the CDR3 is 12 residues.

Sequencing input: naive CD8+ T cells from PBMCs. The J gene is TRBJ2-7, the V gene TRBV7-9; D not resolved. This receptor was obtained from a man in his late teens or twenties in good health. Some clones in this sample may be carry-over from other donors' samples. This CDR3 reads CASSLDQSEQYF. The CDR3 coding sequence is TGTGCCAGCAGCTTAGACCAGAGCGAGCAGTACTTC.